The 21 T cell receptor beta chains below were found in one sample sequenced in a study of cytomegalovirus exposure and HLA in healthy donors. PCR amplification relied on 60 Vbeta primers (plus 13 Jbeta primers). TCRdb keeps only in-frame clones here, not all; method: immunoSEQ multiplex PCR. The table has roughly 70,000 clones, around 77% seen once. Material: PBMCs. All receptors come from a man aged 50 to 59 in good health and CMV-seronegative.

Written as DNA, the CDR3 is TGCGCCAGCAGTGTGAGCGGGAGGGCGACCGAGCAGTACTTC. It translates to CASSVSGRATEQYF. J is TRBJ2-7 and V is TRBV5-1; 10 nucleotides line up with TRBD2. V trimming: 5 bases; J trimming: 6 bases; junction bases outside the gene matches: 8. The CDR3 is made up of 14 amino acids. Looked up from germline, CDR1 is SGHRS and CDR2 is YFSETQ.

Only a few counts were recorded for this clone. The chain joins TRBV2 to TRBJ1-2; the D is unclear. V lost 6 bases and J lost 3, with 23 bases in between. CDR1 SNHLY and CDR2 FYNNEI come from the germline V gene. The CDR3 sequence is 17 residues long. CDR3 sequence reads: CASSPPPPNVGDYGYTF. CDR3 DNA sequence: TGTGCCAGCAGCCCCCCGCCGCCAAACGTAGGAGACTATGGCTACACCTTC.

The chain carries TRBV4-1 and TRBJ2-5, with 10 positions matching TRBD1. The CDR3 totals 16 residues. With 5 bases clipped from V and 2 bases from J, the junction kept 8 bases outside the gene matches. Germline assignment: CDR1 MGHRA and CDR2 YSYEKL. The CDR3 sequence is CASSGDRGWAQETQYF. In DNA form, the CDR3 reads TGCGCCAGCAGCGGGGACAGGGGATGGGCTCAAGAGACCCAGTACTTC.

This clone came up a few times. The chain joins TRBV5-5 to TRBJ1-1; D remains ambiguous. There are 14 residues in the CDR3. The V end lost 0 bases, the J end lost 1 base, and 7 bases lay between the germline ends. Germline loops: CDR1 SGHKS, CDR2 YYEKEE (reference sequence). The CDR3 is CASSLVAANTEAFF. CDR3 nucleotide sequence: TGTGCCAGCAGCTTGGTAGCGGCGAACACTGAAGCTTTCTTT.

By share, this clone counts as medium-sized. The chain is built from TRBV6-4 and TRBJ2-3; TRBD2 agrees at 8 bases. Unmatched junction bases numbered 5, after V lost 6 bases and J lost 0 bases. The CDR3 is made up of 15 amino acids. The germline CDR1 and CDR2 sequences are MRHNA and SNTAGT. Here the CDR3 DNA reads TGTGCCAGCAGCCCGGGGGGGACTAGCACAGATACGCAGTATTTT. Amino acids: CASSPGGTSTDTQYF.

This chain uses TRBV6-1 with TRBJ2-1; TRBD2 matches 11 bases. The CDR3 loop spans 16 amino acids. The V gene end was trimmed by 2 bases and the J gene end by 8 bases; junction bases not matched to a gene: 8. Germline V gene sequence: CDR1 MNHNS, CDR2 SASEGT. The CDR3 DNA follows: TGTGCCAGCAGTGAACAACTAGCGGGGGTATCAGATGAGCAGTTCTTC. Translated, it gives CASSEQLAGVSDEQFF.

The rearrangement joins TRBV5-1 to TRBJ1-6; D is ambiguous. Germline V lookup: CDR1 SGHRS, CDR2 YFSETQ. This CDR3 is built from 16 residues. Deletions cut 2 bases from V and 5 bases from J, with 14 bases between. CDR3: CASSFGQTGDNSPLHF. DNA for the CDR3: TGCGCCAGCAGCTTTGGCCAGACGGGTGATAATTCACCCCTCCACTTT. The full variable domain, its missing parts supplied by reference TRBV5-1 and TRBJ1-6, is KAGVTQTPRYLIKTRGQQVTLSCSPISGHRSVSWYQQTPGQGLQFLFEYFSETQRNKGNFPGRFSGRQFSNSRSEMNVSTLELGDSALYLCASSFGQTGDNSPLHFGNGTRLTVT.

The CDR3 region is CASTAANQETQYF. DNA of the CDR3: TGTGCCAGCACAGCAGCGAACCAAGAGACCCAGTACTTC. The V call is TRBV25-1, the J call TRBJ2-5; D remains ambiguous. V was cut by 7 bases and J by 0 bases, with 9 bases left in between. This CDR3 has 13 amino acids. Germline CDR1 reads MGHDK; CDR2 reads SYGVNS.

The DNA for the CDR3 is TGTGCCAGCAGCGTATCCGGGGCTAATGAAAAACTGTTTTTT. Translating gives CASSVSGANEKLFF. The rearrangement joins TRBV9 to TRBJ1-4; D call uncertain. Germline V gene lookup returns CDR1 SGDLS and CDR2 YYNGEE. V gave up 1 base and J gave up 3 bases, with 7 bases separating them. CDR3 length: 14 amino acids.

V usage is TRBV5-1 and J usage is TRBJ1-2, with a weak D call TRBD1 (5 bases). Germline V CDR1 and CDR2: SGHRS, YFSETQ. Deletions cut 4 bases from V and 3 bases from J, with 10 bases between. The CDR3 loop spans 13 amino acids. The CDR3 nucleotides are TGCGCCAGCAGCACCGGACAAGACTATGGCTACACCTTC. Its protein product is CASSTGQDYGYTF.

The CDR3: CASSDPSQGNYGYTF. CDR3 coding DNA: TGTGCCAGCAGTGACCCCTCACAGGGTAACTATGGCTACACCTTC. This chain uses TRBV2 with TRBJ1-2; TRBD1 might be the D (6 bases). CDR3 length: 15 residues. Germline V CDR1 and CDR2: SNHLY, FYNNEI. Trimming took 3 bases from V and 1 from J, leaving 12 bases between them.

The CDR3, as DNA: TGTGCCAGCAGCTTAGACTTGAGTTTCAATGAGCAGTTCTTC. Translation: CASSLDLSFNEQFF. This chain links TRBV7-8 with TRBJ2-1; no clear D gene. The germline V gene encodes CDR1 SGHVS and CDR2 FQNEAQ. There are 14 residues in the CDR3. Trimming took off 1 base at V and 6 bases at J, with 10 bases between the two ends.

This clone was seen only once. The CDR3 here is CASSADFTRGRLGFEQYF. The CDR3 DNA reads TGTGCCAGCTCCGCGGATTTCACCAGGGGGCGCTTAGGCTTCGAGCAGTACTTC. The chain joins TRBV18 to TRBJ2-7; 8 bases line up with TRBD1. The junction had 22 bases not matched to a gene; V was cut back by 6 bases and J by 6 bases. Looked up from germline, CDR1 is KGHSH and CDR2 is LQKENI. The CDR3 has 18 residues.

The CDR3 reads CASSPSGLGGGYTF. In DNA, the CDR3 is TGTGCCAGCAGCCCATCAGGTTTGGGAGGCGGCTACACCTTC. This rearrangement joins TRBV7-3 to TRBJ1-2; D is unclear. CDR3 length equals 14 residues. V shed 5 bases and J shed 8 bases, with 18 bases lying between them. Germline V gene sequence: CDR1 SGHTA, CDR2 FQGTGA.

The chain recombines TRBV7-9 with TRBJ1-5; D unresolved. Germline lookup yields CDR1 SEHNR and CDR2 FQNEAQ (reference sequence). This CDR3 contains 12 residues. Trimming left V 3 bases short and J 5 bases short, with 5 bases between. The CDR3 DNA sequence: TGTGCCAGCAGCTTCCTATATCAGCCCCAGCATTTT. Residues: CASSFLYQPQHF.

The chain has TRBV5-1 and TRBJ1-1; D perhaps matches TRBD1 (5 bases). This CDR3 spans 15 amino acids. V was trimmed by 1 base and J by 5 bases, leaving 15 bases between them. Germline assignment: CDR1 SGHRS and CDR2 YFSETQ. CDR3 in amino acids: CASSLMPGRATEAFF. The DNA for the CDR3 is TGCGCCAGCAGCTTGATGCCAGGGAGGGCGACTGAAGCTTTCTTT.

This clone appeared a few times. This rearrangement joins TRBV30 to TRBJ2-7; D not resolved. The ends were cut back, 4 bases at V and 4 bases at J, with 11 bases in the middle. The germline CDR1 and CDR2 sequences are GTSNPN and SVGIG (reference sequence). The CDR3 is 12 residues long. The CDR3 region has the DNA TGTGCCTGGACTTCTATACCTTACGAGCAGTACTTC. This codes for CAWTSIPYEQYF.

The DNA for the CDR3 is TGTGCCAGCAGTTACGAGGGACTAGCGGGACGCGATGAGCAGTTCTTC. It specifies CASSYEGLAGRDEQFF. The V gene is TRBV6-5, the J gene TRBJ2-1; the match to TRBD2 covers 13 bases. This CDR3 region has 16 residues. With V trimmed by 2 bases and J by 8 bases, 6 bases remained unmatched. Looked up from germline, CDR1 is MNHEY and CDR2 is SVGAGI.

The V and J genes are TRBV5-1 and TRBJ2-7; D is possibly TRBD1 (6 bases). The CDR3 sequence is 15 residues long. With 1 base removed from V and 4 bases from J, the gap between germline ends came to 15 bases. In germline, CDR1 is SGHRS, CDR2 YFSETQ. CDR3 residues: CASSLQGFGQYEQYF. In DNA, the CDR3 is TGCGCCAGCAGCTTGCAAGGTTTTGGACAGTACGAGCAGTACTTC.

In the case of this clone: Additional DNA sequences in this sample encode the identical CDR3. CDR3 sequence (DNA): TGCGCCAGCAGCCAAGGCGCGGGAGCCTACAATGAGCAGTTCTTC. Protein: CASSQGAGAYNEQFF. This rearrangement joins TRBV4-1 to TRBJ2-1, with TRBD2 identical over 7 bases. Per germline, CDR1 MGHRA and CDR2 YSYEKL. The CDR3 totals 15 residues. The trim removed 1 base at V and 2 bases at J, leaving 2 bases unmatched.

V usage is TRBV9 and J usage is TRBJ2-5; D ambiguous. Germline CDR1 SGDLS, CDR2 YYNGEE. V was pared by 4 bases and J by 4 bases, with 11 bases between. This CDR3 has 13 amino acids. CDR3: CASSPETVETQYF. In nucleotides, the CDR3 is TGTGCCAGCAGCCCCGAGACTGTAGAGACCCAGTACTTC.